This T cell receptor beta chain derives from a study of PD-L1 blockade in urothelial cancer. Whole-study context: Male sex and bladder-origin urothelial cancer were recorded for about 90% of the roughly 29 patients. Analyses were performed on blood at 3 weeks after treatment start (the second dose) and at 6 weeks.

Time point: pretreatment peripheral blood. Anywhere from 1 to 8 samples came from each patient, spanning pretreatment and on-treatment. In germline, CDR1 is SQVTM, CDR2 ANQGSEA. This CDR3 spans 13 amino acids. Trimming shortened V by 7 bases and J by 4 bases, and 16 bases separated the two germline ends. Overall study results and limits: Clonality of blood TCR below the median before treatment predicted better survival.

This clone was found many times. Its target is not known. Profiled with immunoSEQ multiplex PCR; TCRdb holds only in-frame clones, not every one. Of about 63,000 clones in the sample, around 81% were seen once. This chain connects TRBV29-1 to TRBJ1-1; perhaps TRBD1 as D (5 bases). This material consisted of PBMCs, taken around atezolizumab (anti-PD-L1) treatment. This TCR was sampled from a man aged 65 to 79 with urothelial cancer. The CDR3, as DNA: TGCAGCGAGAGGGAAGCGGGGGGCACTGAAGCTTTCTTT. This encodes CSEREAGGTEAFF. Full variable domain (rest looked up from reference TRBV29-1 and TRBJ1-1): SAVISQKPSRDICQRGTSLTIQCQVDSQVTMMFWYRQQPGQSLTLIATANQGSEATYESGFVIDKFPISRPNLTFSTLTVSNMSPEDSSIYLCSEREAGGTEAFFGQGTRLTVV.